The 18 T cell receptor beta chains reported below all come from one sample, sequenced in a study of T-cell memory formation after mild COVID-19. TCRdb re-called the 5' RACE reads with MiXCR, one entry per CDR3 protein. Among roughly 6,000 distinct CDR3 sequences listed, around 18% were seen once. The sample comprised PBMCs or a T cell subset sorted from them (not recorded which). The receptors shown here come from an adult woman who had mild COVID-19 (a few samples of this study predate the infection). Cell type and time point are not known.

Ten or more counts support this clonotype. The chain uses TRBV20-1 and TRBJ2-7; 7 bases align to TRBD1. CDR3 size: 16 residues. Looked up from germline, CDR1 is DFQATT and CDR2 is SNEGSKA (reference sequence). V trimming: 4 bases; J trimming: 0 bases; junction bases outside the gene matches: 12. The CDR3 region has the DNA TGCAGTGCTACACCCCTTACGGGACAGAGCTCCTACGAGCAGTACTTC. Its translation is CSATPLTGQSSYEQYF.

This clonotype was picked up many times. CDR3 loop: CASSPMESNANYGYTF. The DNA for the CDR3 is TGTGCCAGCAGCCCAATGGAGAGCAACGCTAACTATGGCTACACCTTC. The chain is built from TRBV25-1 and TRBJ1-2; D is uncertain. Germline V lookup: CDR1 MGHDK, CDR2 SYGVNS. The CDR3 totals 16 residues. Trimming removed 6 bases at V and 0 bases at J, with 17 bases between.

The DNA for the CDR3 is TGTGCCAGCAGCTTATCCCGGGGATACTCCTACGAGCAGTACTTC. It translates to CASSLSRGYSYEQYF. This rearrangement joins TRBV11-2 to TRBJ2-7, with D perhaps TRBD2 (5 bases). Germline values: CDR1 SGHAT, CDR2 FQNNGV. The CDR3 length is 15 residues. V was cut by 2 bases and J by 0 bases, with 11 bases left in between.

In its sample, this clonotype is medium-sized. The chain joins TRBV6-2 or TRBV6-3 to TRBJ2-2; D is perhaps TRBD2 (6 bases). V shed 2 bases and J shed 0 bases, with 13 bases lying between them. This CDR3 region has 17 residues. In germline, CDR1 is MNHEY, CDR2 SVGEGT. The DNA of the CDR3 is TGTGCCAGCAGTTACCCCGCGGGGTACGCGAACACCGGGGAGCTGTTTTTT. This encodes CASSYPAGYANTGELFF.

This clonotype is categorized as medium-sized. The V and J genes are TRBV7-8 and TRBJ1-5, with TRBD1 matching over 8 bases. Per germline, CDR1 SGHVS and CDR2 FQNEAQ. The CDR3 is 17 residues long. Trimming took 4 bases from V and 6 from J; bases not matched to a gene: 14. The CDR3 bases are TGTGCCAGCAGCTATGGACAGGGTGGAGAGTTCGGTCAGCCCCAGCATTTT. Encoded protein: CASSYGQGGEFGQPQHF.

This clonotype was recorded many times. CDR3 region: CASSLDQVYEQYF. The DNA of the CDR3 is TGTGCCAGCAGCTTAGATCAAGTCTACGAGCAGTACTTC. The rearrangement uses TRBV11-2 and TRBJ2-7; D is unresolved. V lost 0 bases, J lost 3 bases, and 6 bases lay in between. This CDR3 is built from 13 residues. The germline gives CDR1 SGHAT, CDR2 FQNNGV.

This clonotype was picked up many times. The gene calls are TRBV5-1 and TRBJ2-5; 11 bases align to TRBD1. V gave up 4 bases and J gave up 4 bases; unmatched junction bases: 9. The CDR3 consists of 16 residues. Per the germline V gene, CDR1 is SGHRS and CDR2 is YFSETQ. CDR3 bases: TGCGCCAGCAGCCCGGAAGTGGGGACAGGGGGAGAGACCCAGTACTTC. Encoded protein: CASSPEVGTGGETQYF.

In this sample, this clonotype turned up many times. This rearrangement joins TRBV7-9 to TRBJ1-2; D unclear. V dropped 1 base and J dropped 2 bases, with 5 bases sitting between them. The CDR3 sequence is 13 residues long. The germline gives CDR1 SEHNR, CDR2 FQNEAQ (reference sequence). The CDR3 region has the DNA TGTGCCAGCAGCTTAGGGGGAAACTATGGCTACACCTTC. This gives the protein CASSLGGNYGYTF.

In its sample, this clonotype ranks as medium-sized. The chain is built from TRBV12-3 or TRBV12-4 and TRBJ2-3, with a weak D call TRBD1 (6 bases). Trimming took 6 bases from V and 0 from J, leaving 13 bases between them. The CDR3 totals 15 residues. CDR3 region: CASSLTGSSTDTQYF. CDR3 nucleotide sequence: TGTGCCAGCAGCCTAACAGGGTCTAGCACAGATACGCAGTATTTT.

The chain combines TRBV7-8 with TRBJ2-5; weak D call: TRBD2 (6 bases). The germline V gene encodes CDR1 SGHVS and CDR2 FQNEAQ. Between the trimmed V and J ends, which lost 0 bases and 4 bases, there was a span of 15 bases. This CDR3 has 16 amino acids. The CDR3 DNA sequence: TGTGCCAGCAGCTTAGCGCCTCCGGACTATGGAGAGACCCAGTACTTC. Translating gives CASSLAPPDYGETQYF.

This clonotype appeared many times. V and J are TRBV9 and TRBJ2-7, with 8 bases aligning to TRBD1. This CDR3 region has 14 residues. Germline V gene sequence: CDR1 SGDLS, CDR2 YYNGEE. V shed 3 bases, J shed 4 bases, and the junction held 6 bases outside the gene matches. CDR3 sequence: CASSAGQARYEQYF. Written as DNA, the CDR3 is TGTGCCAGCAGCGCGGGACAGGCCCGATACGAGCAGTACTTC.

This clonotype qualifies as medium-sized. V is TRBV5-1 and J is TRBJ2-1; D is uncertain. From germline, CDR1 is SGHRS and CDR2 YFSETQ. The CDR3 is made up of 18 amino acids. The V and J ends lost 4 bases and 1 base respectively, with 21 bases between them. The CDR3 sequence: CASSLDGPTENSYNEQFF. The CDR3 DNA reads as TGCGCCAGCAGCCTAGATGGACCGACCGAAAATTCCTACAATGAGCAGTTCTTC. The whole variable domain, filled in from reference TRBV5-1 and TRBJ2-1, reads KAGVTQTPRYLIKTRGQQVTLSCSPISGHRSVSWYQQTPGQGLQFLFEYFSETQRNKGNFPGRFSGRQFSNSRSEMNVSTLELGDSALYLCASSLDGPTENSYNEQFFGPGTRLTVL.

This rearrangement joins TRBV29-1 to TRBJ1-2; no reliable D call. V was cut by 8 bases and J by 5 bases, with 12 bases left in between. This CDR3 contains 11 residues. Germline CDR1 SQVTM, CDR2 ANQGSEA. The CDR3, as DNA: TGCAGCCTCGGCGGGGATTATGGCTACACCTTC. It specifies CSLGGDYGYTF.

This clonotype has a count of ten or more. The rearrangement links TRBV9 to TRBJ1-3; D might be TRBD1 (5 bases). This CDR3 is 15 amino acids long. Germline assignment: CDR1 SGDLS and CDR2 YYNGEE. V dropped 0 bases and J dropped 1 base, with 8 bases sitting between them. Here the CDR3 reads CASSVAGDSGNTIYF. Written as DNA, the CDR3 is TGTGCCAGCAGCGTAGCGGGGGATTCTGGAAACACCATATATTTT. Together with reference TRBV9 and TRBJ1-3, the CDR3 gives the full variable domain: DSGVTQTPKHLITATGQRVTLRCSPRSGDLSVYWYQQSLDQGLQFLIQYYNGEERAKGNILERFSAQQFPDLHSELNLSSLELGDSALYFCASSVAGDSGNTIYFGEGSWLTVV.

This clonotype was seen at least ten times. The chain combines TRBV12-3 or TRBV12-4 with TRBJ2-7; D not resolved. This CDR3 is 13 amino acids long. V was cut by 2 bases and J by 3 bases, with 8 bases left in between. The CDR3 DNA sequence: TGTGCCAGCAGTTTAAGGTCCGTCTACGAGCAGTACTTC. Its protein is CASSLRSVYEQYF.

This clonotype was observed many times. The rearrangement links TRBV5-1 to TRBJ2-7, with a possible D match to TRBD2 (5 bases). Between the trimmed V and J ends, which lost 0 bases and 4 bases, there was a span of 14 bases. Germline-derived CDR1 and CDR2 are SGHRS and YFSETQ. The CDR3 has 15 residues. The CDR3 bases are TGCGCCAGCAGCTTGGTCGGGGAACCTCCATACGAGCAGTACTTC. It codes for CASSLVGEPPYEQYF.

This clonotype was counted at least ten times. The chain links TRBV18 to TRBJ2-3; possibly TRBD1 for D (5 bases). V lost 0 bases and J 1 base, leaving 14 bases between the germline ends. CDR3 size: 17 residues. CDR1 is KGHSH and CDR2 is LQKENI in the germline V gene. CDR3 residues: CASSPPQGPTGTDTQYF. The CDR3 DNA follows: TGTGCCAGCTCACCACCCCAGGGTCCAACGGGCACAGATACGCAGTATTTT. Combining the CDR3 with reference TRBV18 and TRBJ2-3 gives the whole variable domain NAGVMQNPRHLVRRRGQEARLRCSPMKGHSHVYWYRQLPEEGLKFMVYLQKENIIDESGMPKERFSAEFPKEGPSILRIQQVVRGDSAAYFCASSPPQGPTGTDTQYFGPGTRLTVL.

This clonotype was counted at least ten times. The chain employs TRBV9 and TRBJ2-6; D is uncertain. Germline CDR1 is SGDLS and CDR2 is YYNGEE. This CDR3 has 14 amino acids. Between the trimmed V and J ends, which lost 1 base and 0 bases, there was a span of 2 bases. CDR3 sequence reads: CASSVNSGANVLTF. The CDR3 DNA sequence: TGTGCCAGCAGCGTAAACTCTGGGGCCAACGTCCTGACTTTC.